This T cell receptor (beta chain) derives from a study of blood T cells in healthy people across ages. Looking at the study overall: Per every two T cells, about one barcoded beta molecule was captured by template switching. Overall study results and limits: Per million T cells, the diversity of TCR beta decreased roughly linearly as age advanced.

It was with a sample-barcoded 5' primer and a J-beta primer mix that a second PCR of roughly 7 to 12 cycles was run. TCRdb passed the 5' RACE reads through MiXCR, listing each CDR3 protein once. The profile shows some 760,000 distinct CDR3 sequences, 25% of them singletons. Regarding this clonotype: Its antigen is not known.

V lost 2 bases, J lost 2 bases, and 15 bases lay in between. The length of the CDR3 is 16 residues. The V gene's germline CDR1 is LNHNV and CDR2 YYDKDF (reference sequence). These records were also assigned to another study, of T cells of mothers and their children.

The chain joins TRBV15 to TRBJ1-2; the D is unclear. The clonotype originates from a boy between 10 and 17 years old in good health. Sequencing was performed on blood. The CDR3 DNA follows: TGTGCCACCAGCAGAACCTACCAGGTTTCGAACTATGGCTACACCTTC. This codes for CATSRTYQVSNYGYTF.